This T cell receptor beta chain emerged from a study of vaccination effects on CD4 cells after COVID-19 (dated by TCRdb to the early 2020s). Describing the broader study: Two doses of either the BNT162b2 or the mRNA-1273 mRNA SARS-CoV-2 vaccine were administered to participants. SARS-CoV-2 spike-specific CD4+ TCR repertoires were compared before and after mRNA vaccination in COVID-19 convalescent patients and in infection-naive vaccine recipients. A total of 10 COVID-19 convalescent patients and several SARS-CoV-2-naive healthy vaccine recipients were included in the full study. The Oncomine TCR Beta short-read assay on an Illumina iSeq 100 was used to sequence cultures from other donors in the study. Overall study outcomes, separate from this receptor: Both infection-induced and vaccine-induced clones contracted markedly at late post-vaccination timepoints, which is consistent with waning T cell responses. The study was limited by a small number of convalescent patients, and early post-infection timepoints were lacking. Among healthy vaccine recipients, nearly all vaccine-induced clones were SARS-CoV-2 mono-reactive, and just 1 of 255 was cross-reactive with common cold coronaviruses.

In the ViraFEST assay, PBMC were stimulated with viral peptide pools, and TCR sequencing was then used to find antigen-specific CD4+ T cell clonotypes based on their expansion. After around 11 days of culture, CD4+ T cells were isolated with the EasySep CD4+ T cell isolation kit. Negative nucleocapsid antibody results before and after vaccination confirmed that the healthy vaccine recipients had no prior SARS-CoV-2 infection. Each well held fewer than 2.5 million PBMC cultured in IMDM containing roughly 5% human AB serum, around 9.3 IU/ml IL-2 and gentamicin, along with around 9.1 ug/ml peptides. On days 3 and 7, half of the culture medium was replaced with fresh IL-2-containing medium. Unless noted otherwise, every peptide stimulation condition was cultured in triplicate wells. PBMC were separated from whole blood using Ficoll-Paque Plus gradient centrifugation and were then either cryopreserved at -140C or used fresh. Overlapping peptide pools spanned the spike proteins of SARS-CoV-2 and the common cold coronaviruses HCoV-NL63, HCoV-OC43 and HCoV-229E. The QIAamp micro DNA kit was used to extract genomic DNA from the cultured CD4+ T cells.

Turning to this clone: Its binding antigen is unknown. No much larger clone exists at a distance of one base, and base qualities are not known.

The library relied on the immunoSEQ multiplex PCR assay. TCR beta CDR3 sequencing was performed on DNA from the cultured, isolated CD4+ T cells. As for the authors' bioinformatics: The analysis removed non-productive TCR sequences, trimmed reads to the CDR3 region, and retained only CDR3s that were 7 or more amino acids long. The MANAFEST web app was used to pick out antigen-specific clonotypes by comparing their expansion in peptide wells with that in reference cultures. To count as positive, a clone had to show expansion at FDR<0.05 compared with the reference and with all other wells, an odds ratio above 5, and a frequency above 0.1% in two replicate wells. Cross-reactive clonotypes were defined as significantly expanded in SARS-CoV-2 spike wells and in at least one common cold coronavirus spike condition. CDR3 similarity was assessed by Levenshtein distance using the stringdist R package, and unrooted trees were constructed with ape in R 3.6.1. Drawn from immuneACCESS, this table holds only the in-frame rearrangements with V and J called that TCRdb kept. Clones are partly lost; checked studies trace under half to an unresolved V gene and leave the rest unexplained. V and J calls and clone size are given by that table; D and trimming were obtained from the DNA. The sample yields tens of thousands of clones; approximately 74% were counted once. The ten largest clonotypes hold under 3% of the sample.

CDR1 and CDR2 were assigned from the germline V gene (reference sequence) as SEHNR and FQNEAQ. Taken from cysteine to phenylalanine, the CDR3 has 17 residues. The retained sequence is limited to the CDR3, 51 bases, with the frame set at the first base. Unmatched junction bases come to 11, with V trimmed by 4 bases and J by 4 bases. This sequence uses TRBV7-9 and TRBJ1-1, with 11 middle bases fitting TRBD1. This TCR derives from a human donor who received a COVID-19 vaccine. This specimen was CD4+ T cells from PBMCs cultured with HCoV-NL63 spike peptides, taken before COVID-19 vaccination. The sample's cell subset or site, from its label and the paper: HCoV-NL63 spike overlapping peptide pool stimulation. The DNA is as follows: TGTGCCAGCAGCTCCCTAAGGACAGGGGGCGCAAGCACTGAAGCTTTCTTT. It encodes CASSSLRTGGASTEAFF.